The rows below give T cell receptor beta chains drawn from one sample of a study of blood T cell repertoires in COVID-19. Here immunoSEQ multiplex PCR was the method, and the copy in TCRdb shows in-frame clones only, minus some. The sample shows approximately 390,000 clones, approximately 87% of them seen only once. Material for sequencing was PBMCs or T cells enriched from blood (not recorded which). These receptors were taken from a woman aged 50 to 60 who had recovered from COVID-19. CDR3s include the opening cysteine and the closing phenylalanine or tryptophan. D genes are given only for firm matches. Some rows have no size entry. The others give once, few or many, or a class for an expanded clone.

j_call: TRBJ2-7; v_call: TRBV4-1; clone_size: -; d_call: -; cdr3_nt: TGCGCCAGCAGCTTTGGACTCCGAGGGATCTACGAGCAGTACTTC; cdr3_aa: CASSFGLRGIYEQYF
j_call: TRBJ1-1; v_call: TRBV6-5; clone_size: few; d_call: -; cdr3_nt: TGTGCCAGCAGTTCTCTAGGGGGAGGGGAGACTGAAGCTTTCTTT; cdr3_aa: CASSSLGGGETEAFF
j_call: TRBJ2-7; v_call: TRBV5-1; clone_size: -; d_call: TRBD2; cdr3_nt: TGCGCCAGCAGCCAACTAGCGGGGGGCTCGAGCTCCTACGAGCAGTACTTC; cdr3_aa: CASSQLAGGSSSYEQYF
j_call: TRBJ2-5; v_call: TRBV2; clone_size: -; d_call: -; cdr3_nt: TGTGCCAGCAGTTTTGGACTAAAAGAGACCCAGTACTTC; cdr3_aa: CASSFGLKETQYF
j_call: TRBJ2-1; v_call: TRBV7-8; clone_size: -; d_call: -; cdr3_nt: TGTGCCAGCAGCTTAGGGGAGACACCGACCTACAATGAGCAGTTCTTC; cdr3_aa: CASSLGETPTYNEQFF
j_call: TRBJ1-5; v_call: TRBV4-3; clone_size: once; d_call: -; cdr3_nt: TGCGCCAGCAGCCAAGACTTGGGAGGGTATCAGCCCCAGCATTTT; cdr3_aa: CASSQDLGGYQPQHF
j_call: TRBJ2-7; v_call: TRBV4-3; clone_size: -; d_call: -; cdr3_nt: TGCGCCAGCAGCCAAGAGGAGGGGACGGGCTACGAGCAGTACTTC; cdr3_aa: CASSQEEGTGYEQYF
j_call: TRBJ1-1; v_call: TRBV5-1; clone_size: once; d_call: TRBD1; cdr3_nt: TGCGCCAGCAGCCCGGGCCCCGAAGGGGGCGAGGTCACTGAAGCTTTCTTT; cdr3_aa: CASSPGPEGGEVTEAFF
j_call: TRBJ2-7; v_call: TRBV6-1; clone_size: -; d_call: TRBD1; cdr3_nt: TGTGCCAGCAGTGAAGCAGTGACAGGGGGGTACGAGCAGTACTTC; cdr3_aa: CASSEAVTGGYEQYF
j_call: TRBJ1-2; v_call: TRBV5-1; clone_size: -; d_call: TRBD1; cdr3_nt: TGCGCCAGCAGCCTCGCGGCGGGACAGGGGGCTGTTGGCTACACCTTC; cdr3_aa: CASSLAAGQGAVGYTF